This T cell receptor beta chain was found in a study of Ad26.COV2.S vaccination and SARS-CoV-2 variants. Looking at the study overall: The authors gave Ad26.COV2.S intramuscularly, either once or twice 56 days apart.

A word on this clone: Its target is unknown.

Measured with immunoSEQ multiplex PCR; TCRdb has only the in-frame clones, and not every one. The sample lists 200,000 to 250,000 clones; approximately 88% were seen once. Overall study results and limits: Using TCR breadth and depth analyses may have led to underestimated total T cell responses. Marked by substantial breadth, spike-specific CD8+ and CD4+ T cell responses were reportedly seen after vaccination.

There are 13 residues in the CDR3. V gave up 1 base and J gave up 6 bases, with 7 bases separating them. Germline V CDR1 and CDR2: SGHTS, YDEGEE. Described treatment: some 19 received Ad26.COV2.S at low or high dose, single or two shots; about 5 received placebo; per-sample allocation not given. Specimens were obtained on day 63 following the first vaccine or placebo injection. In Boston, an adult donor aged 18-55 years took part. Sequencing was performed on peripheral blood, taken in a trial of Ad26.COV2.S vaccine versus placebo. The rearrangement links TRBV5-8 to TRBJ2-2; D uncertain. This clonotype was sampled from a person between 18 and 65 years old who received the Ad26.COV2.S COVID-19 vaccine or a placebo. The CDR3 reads CASSLKGPGELFF. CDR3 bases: TGTGCCAGCAGCTTGAAAGGGCCCGGGGAGCTGTTTTTT.